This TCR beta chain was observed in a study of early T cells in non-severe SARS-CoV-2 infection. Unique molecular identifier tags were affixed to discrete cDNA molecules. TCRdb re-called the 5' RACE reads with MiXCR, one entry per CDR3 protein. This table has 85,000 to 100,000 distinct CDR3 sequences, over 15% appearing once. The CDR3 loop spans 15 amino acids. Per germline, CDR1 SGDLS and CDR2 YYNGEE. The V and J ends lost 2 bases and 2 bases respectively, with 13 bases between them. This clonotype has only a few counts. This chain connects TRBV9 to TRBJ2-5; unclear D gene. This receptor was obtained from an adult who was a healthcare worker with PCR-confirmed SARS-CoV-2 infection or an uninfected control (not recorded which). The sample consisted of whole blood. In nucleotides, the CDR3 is TGTGCCAGCAGCGTTGCAGCGCGCGATCAAGAGACCCAGTACTTC. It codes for CASSVAARDQETQYF.